A selection of T cell receptor beta chains follows, all from one sample in a study of T cell changes during pregnancy in multiple sclerosis. TCRdb's copy holds only in-frame clones and misses some; the assay was immunoSEQ multiplex PCR. Seen here are about 79,000 clones, around 93% observed once, and the top ten hold 0.75%. Source: peripheral blood, taken in the second trimester of pregnancy. The receptors here all came from a female donor in good health, enrolled as a control in a pregnancy study. CDR3s include the opening cysteine and the closing phenylalanine or tryptophan. Fields, in order: J gene, clone size, V gene, D gene, CDR3 protein, CDR3 DNA. A D gene is named only where the DNA matches it firmly. Size values are once, few and many counts, or a class for expanded clones, and some rows have none.

>TRBJ2-7|NA|TRBV11-2|NA
CASSSRVFSYEQYF
TGTGCCAGCAGCTCCCGCGTGTTCTCCTACGAGCAGTACTTC
>TRBJ2-5|NA|TRBV6-1|NA
CASSEGRAGLEETQYF
TGTGCCAGCAGTGAAGGGCGGGCGGGGCTAGAAGAGACCCAGTACTTC
>TRBJ2-2|once|TRBV7-7|NA
CASSPHGAGELFF
TGTGCTAGCAGCCCCCACGGGGCCGGGGAGCTGTTTTTT
>TRBJ2-2|NA|TRBV9|TRBD2
CASSVGGLAVNTGELFF
TGTGCCAGCAGCGTAGGGGGACTAGCGGTGAACACCGGGGAGCTGTTTTTT
>TRBJ2-5|NA|TRBV19|NA
CASSIGGRGKETQYF
TGTGCCAGTAGTATAGGTGGCAGGGGAAAAGAGACCCAGTACTTC
>TRBJ1-2|NA|TRBV7-2|NA
CASSSSRTLSNYGYTF
TGTGCCAGCAGCTCTTCCAGGACACTTTCTAACTATGGCTACACCTTC
>TRBJ1-1|NA|TRBV5-1|TRBD1
CASSGATGWDTEAFF
TGCGCCAGCAGCGGGGCGACAGGGTGGGACACTGAAGCTTTCTTT
>TRBJ2-3|NA|TRBV10-3|TRBD2
CAITPGLAGGRLDTQYF
TGTGCCATCACCCCGGGACTAGCGGGGGGGCGTTTAGATACGCAGTATTTT
>TRBJ2-1|NA|TRBV11-2|TRBD2
CASSIDGLAYNEQFF
TGTGCCAGCAGCATCGACGGACTAGCCTACAATGAGCAGTTCTTC
>TRBJ1-1|NA|TRBV5-5|TRBD1
CASSRLQGSLEAFF
TGTGCCAGCAGCAGATTACAGGGGTCCCTTGAAGCTTTCTTT
>TRBJ2-3|NA|TRBV7-2|NA
CASSRRGFYTDTQYF
TGTGCCAGCAGCCGCCGGGGGTTTTACACAGATACGCAGTATTTT
>TRBJ1-5|NA|TRBV4-1|NA
CASSQQGGQIRQPQHF
TGCGCCAGCAGCCAACAAGGAGGACAGATTCGCCAGCCCCAGCATTTT
>TRBJ1-5|NA|TRBV19|TRBD1
CAGGQGQAQPQHF
TGTGCCGGGGGACAGGGGCAGGCTCAGCCCCAGCATTTT
>TRBJ2-4|NA|TRBV4-3|TRBD1
CASSQAPTGGAKNIQYF
TGCGCCAGCAGCCAAGCACCAACAGGGGGAGCCAAAAACATTCAGTACTTC
>TRBJ1-3|once|TRBV7-2|NA
CASSLVGRSSGNTIYF
TGTGCCAGCAGCTTAGTGGGCCGAAGCTCTGGAAACACCATATATTTT
>TRBJ2-2|NA|TRBV11-2|TRBD1
CASSLEGQGPGELFF
TGTGCCAGCAGCTTAGAGGGACAGGGGCCCGGGGAGCTGTTTTTT
>TRBJ1-1|NA|TRBV6-6|TRBD1
CASRTRTGENTEAFF
TGTGCCAGCAGAACGAGGACAGGAGAGAACACTGAAGCTTTCTTT